The 3 T cell receptor beta chains below were found in one sample sequenced in a study of T-cell memory formation after mild COVID-19 (dated by TCRdb to the early 2020s). The library was made by 5' RACE. The sequencing machine was an Illumina NovaSeq 6000. Through fastp at Q25 and MiXCR, TCRdb rebuilt clones from the public reads, retaining in-frame beta chains. Duplicate CDR3 protein sequences are folded into a single record with the most common DNA and genes. The sample data list 300,000 to 400,000 distinct CDR3 sequences, and 10% to 15% of these were observed just once. Together, the top ten hold 20% to 25% of the sample. Sequenced input: PBMCs or a T cell subset sorted from them (not recorded which). The receptors were gathered from a man in his late teens or twenties who had mild COVID-19 (a few samples of this study predate the infection). The sample titles of this study are shuffled in the database, so cell type and time point are left out; the donor was told from shared clones.

This clonotype was seen a handful of times. The chain joins TRBV12-3 or TRBV12-4 to TRBJ2-7; the D gene is possibly TRBD2 (6 bases). The CDR3 has 14 residues. The germline V and J ends were trimmed by 9 bases and 3 bases, with 18 bases remaining between them. The CDR3: CASRHSGGGYEQYF. For the CDR3, the DNA is TGTGCCAGTCGTCACTCCGGGGGTGGCTACGAGCAGTACTTC.

The rearrangement links TRBV10-3 to TRBJ2-3, with a possible D match to TRBD2 (5 bases). Germline CDR1 ENHRY, CDR2 SYGVKD. The CDR3 consists of 12 residues. V lost 10 bases and J 5 bases, leaving 13 bases between the germline ends. Here the CDR3 DNA reads TGTGCCACCCGTCCGAGCGGAGATACGCAGTATTTT. Its translation is CATRPSGDTQYF.

The V gene is TRBV20-1, the J gene TRBJ2-3, with D hard to call. This CDR3 region has 16 residues. Germline V gene data show CDR1 as DFQATT and CDR2 as SNEGSKA (reference sequence). Trimming took off 2 bases at V and 0 bases at J, with 15 bases between the two ends. CDR3 in amino acids: CSARPLNFPSTDTQYF. The CDR3 DNA is TGCAGTGCTAGACCTCTTAACTTCCCCAGCACAGATACGCAGTATTTT.